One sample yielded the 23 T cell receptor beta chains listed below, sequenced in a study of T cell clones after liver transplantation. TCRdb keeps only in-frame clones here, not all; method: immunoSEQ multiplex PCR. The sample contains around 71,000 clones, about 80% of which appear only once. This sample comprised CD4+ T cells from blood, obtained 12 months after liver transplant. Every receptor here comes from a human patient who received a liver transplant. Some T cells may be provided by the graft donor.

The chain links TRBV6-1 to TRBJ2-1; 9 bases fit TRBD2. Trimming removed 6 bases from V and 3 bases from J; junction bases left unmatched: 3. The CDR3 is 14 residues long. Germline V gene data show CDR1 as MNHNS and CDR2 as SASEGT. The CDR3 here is CASRTSGRYNEQFF. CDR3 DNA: TGTGCCAGCAGGACTAGCGGACGCTACAATGAGCAGTTCTTC.

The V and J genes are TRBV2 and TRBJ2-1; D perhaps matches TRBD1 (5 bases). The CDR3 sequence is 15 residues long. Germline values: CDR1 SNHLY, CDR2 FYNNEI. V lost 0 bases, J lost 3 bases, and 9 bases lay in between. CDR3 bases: TGTGCCAGCAGTGAAGCGGGCGGACACTACAATGAGCAGTTCTTC. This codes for CASSEAGGHYNEQFF.

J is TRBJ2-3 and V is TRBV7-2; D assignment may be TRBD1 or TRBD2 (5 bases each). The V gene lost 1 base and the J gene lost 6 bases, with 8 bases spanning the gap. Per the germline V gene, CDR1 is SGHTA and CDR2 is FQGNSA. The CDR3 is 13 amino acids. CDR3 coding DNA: TGTGCCAGCAGCTTAGGGGGGTTGGATACGCAGTATTTT. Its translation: CASSLGGLDTQYF.

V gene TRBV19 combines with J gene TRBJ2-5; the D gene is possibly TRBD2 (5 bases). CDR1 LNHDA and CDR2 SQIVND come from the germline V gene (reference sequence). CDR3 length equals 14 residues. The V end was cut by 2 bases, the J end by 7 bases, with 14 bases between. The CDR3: CASSIKYPEGTQYF. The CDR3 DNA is TGTGCCAGTAGTATAAAGTACCCCGAGGGGACCCAGTACTTC.

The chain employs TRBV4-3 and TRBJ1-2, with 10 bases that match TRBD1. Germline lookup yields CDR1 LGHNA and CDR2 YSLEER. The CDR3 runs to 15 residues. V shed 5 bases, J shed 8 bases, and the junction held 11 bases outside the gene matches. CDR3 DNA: TGCGCCAGCAGCTCACGGGCGGGACAGGGGCGCGGCTACACCTTC. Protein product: CASSSRAGQGRGYTF.

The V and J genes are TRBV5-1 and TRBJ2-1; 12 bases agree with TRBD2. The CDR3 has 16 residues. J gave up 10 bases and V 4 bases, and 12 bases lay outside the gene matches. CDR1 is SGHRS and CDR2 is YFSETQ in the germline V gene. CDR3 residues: CASSRDPLAGGSEQFF. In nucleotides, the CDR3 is TGCGCCAGCAGCCGAGACCCGCTAGCGGGAGGGTCGGAGCAGTTCTTC.

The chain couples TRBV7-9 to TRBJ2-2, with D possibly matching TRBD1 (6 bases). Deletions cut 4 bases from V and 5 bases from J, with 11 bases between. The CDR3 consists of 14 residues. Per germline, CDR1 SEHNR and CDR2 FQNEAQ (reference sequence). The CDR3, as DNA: TGTGCCAGCAGCTATGACAGGTTAACCGGGGAGCTGTTTTTT. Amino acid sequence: CASSYDRLTGELFF.

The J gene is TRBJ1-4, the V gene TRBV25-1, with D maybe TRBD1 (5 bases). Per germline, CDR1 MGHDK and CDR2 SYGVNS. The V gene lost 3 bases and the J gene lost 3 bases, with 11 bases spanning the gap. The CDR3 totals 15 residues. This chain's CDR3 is CASSDPGGANEKLFF. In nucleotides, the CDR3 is TGTGCCAGCAGTGATCCGGGGGGAGCTAATGAAAAACTGTTTTTT.

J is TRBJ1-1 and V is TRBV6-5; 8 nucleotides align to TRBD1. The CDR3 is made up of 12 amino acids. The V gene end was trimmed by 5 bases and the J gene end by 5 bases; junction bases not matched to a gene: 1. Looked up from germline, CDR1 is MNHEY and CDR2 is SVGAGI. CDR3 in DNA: TGTGCCAGCAGTACAGGGGGGACTGAAGCTTTCTTT. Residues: CASSTGGTEAFF.

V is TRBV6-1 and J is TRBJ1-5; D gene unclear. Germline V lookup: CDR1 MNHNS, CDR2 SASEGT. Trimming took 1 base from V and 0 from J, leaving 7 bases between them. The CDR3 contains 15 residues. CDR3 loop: CASSEGQFSNQPQHF. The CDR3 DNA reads TGTGCCAGCAGTGAAGGGCAGTTTAGCAATCAGCCCCAGCATTTT.

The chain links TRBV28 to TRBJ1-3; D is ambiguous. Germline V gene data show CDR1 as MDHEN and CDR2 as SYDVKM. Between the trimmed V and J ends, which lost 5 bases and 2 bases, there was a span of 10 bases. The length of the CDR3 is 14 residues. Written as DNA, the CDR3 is TGTGCCAGCAGTAGGGCTTCGGCTGGAAACACCATATATTTT. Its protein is CASSRASAGNTIYF.

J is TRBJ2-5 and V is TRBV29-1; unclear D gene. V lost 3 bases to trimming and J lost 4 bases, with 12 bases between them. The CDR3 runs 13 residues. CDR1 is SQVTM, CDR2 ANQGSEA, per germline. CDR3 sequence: CSVEIPPGETQYF. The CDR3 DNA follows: TGCAGCGTTGAGATCCCTCCTGGAGAGACCCAGTACTTC.

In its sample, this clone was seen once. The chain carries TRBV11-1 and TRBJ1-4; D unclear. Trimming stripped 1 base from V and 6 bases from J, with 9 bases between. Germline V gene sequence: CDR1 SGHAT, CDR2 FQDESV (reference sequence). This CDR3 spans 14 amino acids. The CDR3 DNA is TGTGCCAGCAGCTTAGGACGAACGGATGAAAAACTGTTTTTT. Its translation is CASSLGRTDEKLFF.

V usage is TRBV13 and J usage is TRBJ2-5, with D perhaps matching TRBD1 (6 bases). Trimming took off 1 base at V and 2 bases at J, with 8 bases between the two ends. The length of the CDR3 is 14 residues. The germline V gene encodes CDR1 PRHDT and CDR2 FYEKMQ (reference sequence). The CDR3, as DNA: TGTGCCAGCAGCTTAGCAAGGGGGCAAGAGACCCAGTACTTC. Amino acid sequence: CASSLARGQETQYF.

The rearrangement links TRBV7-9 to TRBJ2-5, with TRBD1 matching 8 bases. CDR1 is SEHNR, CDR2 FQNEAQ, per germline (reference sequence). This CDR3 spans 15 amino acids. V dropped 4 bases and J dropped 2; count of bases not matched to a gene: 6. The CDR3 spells CASSSMGDRQETQYF. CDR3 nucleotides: TGTGCCAGCAGCTCTATGGGGGACAGGCAAGAGACCCAGTACTTC.

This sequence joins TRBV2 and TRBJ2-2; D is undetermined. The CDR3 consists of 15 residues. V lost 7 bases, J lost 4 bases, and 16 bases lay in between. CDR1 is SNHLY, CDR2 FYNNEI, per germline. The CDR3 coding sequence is TGTGCCAGCAAGGGCGGACCTTCAGGCACCGGGGAGCTGTTTTTT. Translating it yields CASKGGPSGTGELFF.

CDR3 nucleotide sequence: TGTGCCAGCAGCTTACATAGCGCTAACAATGAGCAGTTCTTC. Its protein is CASSLHSANNEQFF. The chain links TRBV7-9 to TRBJ2-1; possible D gene TRBD2, 5 bases. The CDR3 extends over 14 amino acids. The V gene lost 2 bases and the J gene lost 5 bases, with 10 bases spanning the gap. Germline V CDR1 and CDR2: SEHNR, FQNEAQ (reference sequence). Looking up the rest from reference TRBV7-9 and TRBJ2-1 gives the full variable domain: DTGVSQNPRHKITKRGQNVTFRCDPISEHNRLYWYRQTLGQGPEFLTYFQNEAQLEKSRLLSDRFSAERPKGSFSTLEIQRTEQGDSAMYLCASSLHSANNEQFFGPGTRLTVL.

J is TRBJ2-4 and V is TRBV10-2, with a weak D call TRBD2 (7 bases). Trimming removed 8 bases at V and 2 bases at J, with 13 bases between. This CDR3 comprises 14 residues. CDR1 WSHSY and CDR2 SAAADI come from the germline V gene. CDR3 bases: TGCGCCAGCTTGAGCGGGACATCCAAAAACATTCAGTACTTC. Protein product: CASLSGTSKNIQYF.

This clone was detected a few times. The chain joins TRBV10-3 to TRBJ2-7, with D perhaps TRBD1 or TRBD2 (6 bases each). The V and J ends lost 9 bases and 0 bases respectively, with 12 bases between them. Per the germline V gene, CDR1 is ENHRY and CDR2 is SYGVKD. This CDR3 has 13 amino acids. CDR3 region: CAIGGPSSYEQYF. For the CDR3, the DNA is TGTGCCATTGGGGGGCCTAGCTCCTACGAGCAGTACTTC.

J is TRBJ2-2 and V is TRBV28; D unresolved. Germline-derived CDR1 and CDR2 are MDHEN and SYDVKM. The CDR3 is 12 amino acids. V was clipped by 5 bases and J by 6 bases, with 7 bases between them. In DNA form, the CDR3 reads TGTGCCAGCAGTAGTGACCCCGGGGAGCTGTTTTTT. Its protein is CASSSDPGELFF.

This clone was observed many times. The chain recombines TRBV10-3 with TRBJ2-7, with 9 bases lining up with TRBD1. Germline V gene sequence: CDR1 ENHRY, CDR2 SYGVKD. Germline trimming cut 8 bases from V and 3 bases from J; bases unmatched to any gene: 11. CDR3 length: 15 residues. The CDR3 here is CAIGRLRDRVYEQYF. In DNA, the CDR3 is TGTGCCATCGGCAGGCTCCGGGACAGGGTCTACGAGCAGTACTTC.

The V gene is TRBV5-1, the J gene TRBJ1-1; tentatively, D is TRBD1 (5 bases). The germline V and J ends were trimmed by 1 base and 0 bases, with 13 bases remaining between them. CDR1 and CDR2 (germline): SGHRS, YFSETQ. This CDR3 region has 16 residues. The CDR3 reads CASSLLSGGMNTEAFF. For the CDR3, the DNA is TGCGCCAGCAGCTTGTTGTCCGGGGGGATGAACACTGAAGCTTTCTTT.

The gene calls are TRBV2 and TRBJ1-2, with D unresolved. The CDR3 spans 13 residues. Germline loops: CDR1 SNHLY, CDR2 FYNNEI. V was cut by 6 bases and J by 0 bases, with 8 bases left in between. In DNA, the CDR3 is TGTGCCAGCAGGGCGGCCTCTAACTATGGCTACACCTTC. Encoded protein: CASRAASNYGYTF. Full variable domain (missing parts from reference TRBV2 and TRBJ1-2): EPEVTQTPSHQVTQMGQEVILRCVPISNHLYFYWYRQILGQKVEFLVSFYNNEISEKSEIFDDQFSVERPDGSNFTLKIRSTKLEDSAMYFCASRAASNYGYTFGSGTRLTVV.